This T cell receptor (beta chain) was sequenced during a study of cytomegalovirus exposure and HLA in healthy donors. The CDR3 covers 13 residues. Germline-derived CDR1 and CDR2 are SGHTA and FQGNSA. Trimming removed 1 base from V and 3 bases from J, with 4 bases in between. The PCR contained 60 Vbeta and 13 Jbeta primers. Some clones are missing from TCRdb's copy, which holds only in-frame ones; the method was immunoSEQ multiplex PCR. This sample has 150,000 to 200,000 clones, with roughly 80% found just once. This clonotype originated in a young woman in good health and CMV-seronegative. The specimen sequenced was PBMCs. The chain joins TRBV7-2 to TRBJ2-1; no clear D. The CDR3 spells CASSLGLYNEQFF. DNA for the CDR3: TGTGCCAGCAGCTTAGGGCTCTACAATGAGCAGTTCTTC.